The clone carrying this TCR beta chain has a single count. The antigen is not known. The source of the sample is a study of T cell repertoires in cytomegalovirus infection. Study summary: The public TCR beta signatures pointed to both CMV infection and matching HLA type.

General study points: Ex vivo, HLA-C-restricted CMV-specific TCR beta clonotypes prevailed over the rest of the response. Cumulative frequency (of public TCR beta family members) identified carriers of CMV plus the relevant HLA.

TCRdb used MiXCR to reprocess the reads, holding one entry per CDR3 protein. The repertoire holds nearly 700,000 distinct CDR3 sequences, around a third seen once, with roughly 18% in the top ten. Trimming left V 2 bases short and J 0 bases short, with 8 bases between. Germline assignment: CDR1 MGHDK and CDR2 SYGVNS. The CDR3 spans 15 residues. The rearrangement uses TRBV25-1 and TRBJ1-3, with D possibly being TRBD1 (5 bases). Source: cultured PBMCs, taken from culture after CMV antigen stimulation. The clonotype originates from a human donor in good health (CMV status not recorded). Some clones in this sample may be carry-over from other donors' samples. CDR3 residues: CASSELQVSGNTIYF. The CDR3, as DNA: TGTGCCAGCAGTGAACTACAGGTCTCTGGAAACACCATATATTTT.